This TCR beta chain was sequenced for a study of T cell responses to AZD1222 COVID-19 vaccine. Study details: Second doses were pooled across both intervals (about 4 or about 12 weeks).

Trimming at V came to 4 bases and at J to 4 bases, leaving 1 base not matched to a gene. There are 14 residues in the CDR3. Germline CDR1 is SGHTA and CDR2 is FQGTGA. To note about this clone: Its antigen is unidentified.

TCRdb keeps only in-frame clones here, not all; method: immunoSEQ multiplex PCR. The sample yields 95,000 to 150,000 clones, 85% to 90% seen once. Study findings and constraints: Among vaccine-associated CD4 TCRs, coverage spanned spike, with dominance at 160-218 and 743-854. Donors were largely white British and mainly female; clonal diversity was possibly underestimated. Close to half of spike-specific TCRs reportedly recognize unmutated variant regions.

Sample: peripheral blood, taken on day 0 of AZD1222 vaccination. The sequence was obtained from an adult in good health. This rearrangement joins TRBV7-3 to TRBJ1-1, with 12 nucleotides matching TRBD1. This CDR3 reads CASSWDRGLTEAFF. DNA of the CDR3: TGTGCCAGCAGCTGGGACAGGGGGCTCACTGAAGCTTTCTTT.